This T cell receptor beta chain was profiled in a study of blood T cell repertoires in COVID-19. Study-wide background: Both acute and convalescent COVID-19 samples were obtained from the United States, Italy and Spain. Sources were T cells, B-cell-depleted T cells, or PBMCs; the material itself was cDNA or gDNA.

Under the authors' procedure: The authors estimated nucleated cell counts from reference gene primer amplification. The assay was immunoSEQ multiplex PCR, and TCRdb's table has in-frame clones only and misses some. V and J calls and clone size follow that table, whereas D and trimming were derived from the DNA. The table lists around 250,000 clones, less than 90% of them singletons, with roughly 5.8% in the top ten. The trim removed 7 bases at V and 4 bases at J, leaving 9 bases unmatched. CDR3 length equals 14 residues. Germline V gene data show CDR1 as SGHNT and CDR2 as YENEEA. Concerning this clone itself: A much larger clone differs by one base, so this may be a read error.

The chain uses TRBV11-3 and TRBJ1-1, with TRBD1 matching 7 bases. The receptor was derived from a man aged 60-69 years with acute or convalescent COVID-19. The sample comprised peripheral blood. CDR3: CASNIKTGSTEAFF. The CDR3 DNA reads TGTGCCAGCAACATAAAGACAGGGTCCACTGAAGCTTTCTTT.